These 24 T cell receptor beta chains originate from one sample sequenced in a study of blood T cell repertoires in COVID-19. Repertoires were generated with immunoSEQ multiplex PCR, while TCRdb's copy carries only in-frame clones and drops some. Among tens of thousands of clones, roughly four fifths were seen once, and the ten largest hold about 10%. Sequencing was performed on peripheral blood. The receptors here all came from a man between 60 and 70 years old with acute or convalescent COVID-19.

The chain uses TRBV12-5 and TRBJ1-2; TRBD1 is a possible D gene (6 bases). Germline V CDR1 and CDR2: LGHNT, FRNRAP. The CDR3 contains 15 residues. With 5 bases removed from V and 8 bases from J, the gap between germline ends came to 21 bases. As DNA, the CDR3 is TGTGCTAGTGGTGCCGCCTTGGACAGCCTCTCCGGCTACACCTTC. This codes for CASGAALDSLSGYTF. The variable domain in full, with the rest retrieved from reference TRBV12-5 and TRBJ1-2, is DARVTQTPRHKVTEMGQEVTMRCQPILGHNTVFWYRQTMMQGLELLAYFRNRAPLDDSGMPKDRFSAEMPDATLATLKIQPSEPRDSAVYFCASGAALDSLSGYTFGSGTRLTVV.

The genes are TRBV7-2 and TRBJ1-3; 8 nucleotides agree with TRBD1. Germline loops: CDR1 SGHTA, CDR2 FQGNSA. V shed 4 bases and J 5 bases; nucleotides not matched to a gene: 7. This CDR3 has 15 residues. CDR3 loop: CASSSTGERRNTIYF. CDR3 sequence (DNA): TGTGCCAGCAGCTCGACAGGGGAGAGGAGAAACACCATATATTTT.

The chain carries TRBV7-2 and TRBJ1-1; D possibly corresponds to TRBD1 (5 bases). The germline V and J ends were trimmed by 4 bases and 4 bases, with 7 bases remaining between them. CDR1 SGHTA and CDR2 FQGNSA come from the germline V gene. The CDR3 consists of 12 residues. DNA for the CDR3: TGTGCCAGCAGCTCCACAGGCACTGAAGCTTTCTTT. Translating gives CASSSTGTEAFF.

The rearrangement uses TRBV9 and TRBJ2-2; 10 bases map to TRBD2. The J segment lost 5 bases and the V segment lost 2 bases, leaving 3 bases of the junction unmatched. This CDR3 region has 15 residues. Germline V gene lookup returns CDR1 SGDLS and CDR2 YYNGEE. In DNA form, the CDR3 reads TGTGCCAGCAGCGTTTCGGGACTAGCGACCGGGGAGCTGTTTTTT. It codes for CASSVSGLATGELFF.

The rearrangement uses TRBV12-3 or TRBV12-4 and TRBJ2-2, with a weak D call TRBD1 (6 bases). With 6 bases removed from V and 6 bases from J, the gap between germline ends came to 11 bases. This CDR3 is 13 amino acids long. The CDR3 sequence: CASRSSGAGELFF. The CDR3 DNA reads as TGTGCCAGCAGGTCCTCAGGGGCCGGGGAGCTGTTTTTT.

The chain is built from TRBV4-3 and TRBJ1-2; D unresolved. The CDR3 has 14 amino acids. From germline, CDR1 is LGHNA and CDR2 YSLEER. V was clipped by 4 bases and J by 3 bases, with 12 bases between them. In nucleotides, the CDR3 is TGCGCCAGCAGCCTCACGGGGAGGGACTATGGCTACACCTTC. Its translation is CASSLTGRDYGYTF.

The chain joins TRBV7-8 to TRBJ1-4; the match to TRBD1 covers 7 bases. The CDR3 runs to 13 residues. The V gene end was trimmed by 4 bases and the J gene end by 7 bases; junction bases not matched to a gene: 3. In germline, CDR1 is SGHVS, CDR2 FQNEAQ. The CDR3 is CASSSGQVEKLFF. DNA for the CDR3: TGTGCCAGCAGCTCCGGACAGGTTGAAAAACTGTTTTTT.

The chain's CDR3 is CASSHWSSAETQYF. Here the CDR3 DNA reads TGTGCCAGCAGCCATTGGTCTAGCGCAGAGACCCAGTACTTC. This rearrangement joins TRBV3-1 (or the pseudogene TRBV3-2) to TRBJ2-5; D might be TRBD2 (6 bases). The CDR3 sequence is 14 residues long. Trimming shortened V by 3 bases and J by 4 bases, and 12 bases separated the two germline ends. Germline values: CDR1 LGHDT, CDR2 YNNKEL (reference sequence).

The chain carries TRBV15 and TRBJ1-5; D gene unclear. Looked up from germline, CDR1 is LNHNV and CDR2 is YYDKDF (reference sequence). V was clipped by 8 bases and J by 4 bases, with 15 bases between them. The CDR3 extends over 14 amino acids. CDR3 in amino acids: CATSQTGDNQPQHF. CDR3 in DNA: TGTGCCACCTCCCAGACTGGAGATAATCAGCCCCAGCATTTT.

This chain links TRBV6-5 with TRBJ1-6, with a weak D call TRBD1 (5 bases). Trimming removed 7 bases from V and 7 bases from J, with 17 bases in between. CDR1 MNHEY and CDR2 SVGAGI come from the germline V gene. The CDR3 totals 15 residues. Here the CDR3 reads CASNSGEGWNSPLHF. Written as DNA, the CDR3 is TGTGCCAGCAACTCCGGGGAGGGGTGGAATTCACCCCTCCACTTT.

CDR3 DNA: TGTGCCAGCAGCTTCCAGGGTTCATACACCGGGGAGCTGTTTTTT. The encoded protein is CASSFQGSYTGELFF. This sequence joins TRBV7-2 and TRBJ2-2, with a tentative D call TRBD1 (5 bases). Germline assignment: CDR1 SGHTA and CDR2 FQGNSA. CDR3 length equals 15 residues. The ends were cut back, 3 bases at V and 3 bases at J, with 11 bases in the middle.

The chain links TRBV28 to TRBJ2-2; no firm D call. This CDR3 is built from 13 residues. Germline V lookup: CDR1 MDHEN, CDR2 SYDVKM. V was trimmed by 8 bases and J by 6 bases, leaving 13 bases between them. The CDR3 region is CASGGLVAGELFF. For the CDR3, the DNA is TGTGCCAGCGGCGGATTGGTCGCCGGGGAGCTGTTTTTT.

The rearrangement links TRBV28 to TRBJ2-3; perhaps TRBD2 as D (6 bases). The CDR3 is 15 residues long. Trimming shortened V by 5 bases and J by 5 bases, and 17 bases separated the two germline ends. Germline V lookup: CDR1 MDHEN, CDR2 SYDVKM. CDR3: CASSGSGHLKDTQYF. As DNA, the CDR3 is TGTGCCAGCAGTGGTAGCGGACACCTCAAAGATACGCAGTATTTT. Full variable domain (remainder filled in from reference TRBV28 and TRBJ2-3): DVKVTQSSRYLVKRTGEKVFLECVQDMDHENMFWYRQDPGLGLRLIYFSYDVKMKEKGDIPEGYSVSREKKERFSLILESASTNQTSMYLCASSGSGHLKDTQYFGPGTRLTVL.

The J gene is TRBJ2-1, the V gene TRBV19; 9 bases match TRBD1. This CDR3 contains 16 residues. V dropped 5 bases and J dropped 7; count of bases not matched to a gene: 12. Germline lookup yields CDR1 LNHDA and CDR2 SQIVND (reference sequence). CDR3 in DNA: TGTGCCAGTAGTGCCGATGCGGGACAGGGAGTGAATGAGCAGTTCTTC. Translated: CASSADAGQGVNEQFF.

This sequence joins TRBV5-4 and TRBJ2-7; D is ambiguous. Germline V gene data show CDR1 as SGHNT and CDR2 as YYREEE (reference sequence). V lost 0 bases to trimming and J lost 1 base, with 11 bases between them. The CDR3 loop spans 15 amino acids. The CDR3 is CASSLEVDSSYEQYF. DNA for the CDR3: TGTGCCAGCAGCTTGGAAGTCGACTCTTCCTACGAGCAGTACTTC. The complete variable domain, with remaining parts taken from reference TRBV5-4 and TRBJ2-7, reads ETGVTQSPTHLIKTRGQQVTLRCSSQSGHNTVSWYQQALGQGPQFIFQYYREEENGRGNFPPRFSGLQFPNYSSELNVNALELDDSALYLCASSLEVDSSYEQYFGPGTRLTVT.

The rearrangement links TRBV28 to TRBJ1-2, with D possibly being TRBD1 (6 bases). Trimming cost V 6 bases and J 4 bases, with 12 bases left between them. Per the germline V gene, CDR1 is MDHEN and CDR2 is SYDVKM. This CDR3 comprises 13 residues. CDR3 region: CASRRTAVYGYTF. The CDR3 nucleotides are TGTGCCAGCAGACGGACAGCAGTCTATGGCTACACCTTC.

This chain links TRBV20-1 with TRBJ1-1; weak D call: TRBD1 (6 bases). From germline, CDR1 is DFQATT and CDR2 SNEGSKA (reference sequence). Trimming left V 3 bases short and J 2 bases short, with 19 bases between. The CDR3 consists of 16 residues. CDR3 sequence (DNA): TGCAGTGCTAGTGCCCTCAGGACAGAGCAAAACACTGAAGCTTTCTTT. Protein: CSASALRTEQNTEAFF.

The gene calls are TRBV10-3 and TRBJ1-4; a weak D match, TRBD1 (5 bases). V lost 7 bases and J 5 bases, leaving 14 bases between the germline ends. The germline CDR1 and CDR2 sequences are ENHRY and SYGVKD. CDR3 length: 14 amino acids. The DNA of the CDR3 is TGTGCCATCAAAGGCGACAGACCAAATGAAAAACTGTTTTTT. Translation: CAIKGDRPNEKLFF.

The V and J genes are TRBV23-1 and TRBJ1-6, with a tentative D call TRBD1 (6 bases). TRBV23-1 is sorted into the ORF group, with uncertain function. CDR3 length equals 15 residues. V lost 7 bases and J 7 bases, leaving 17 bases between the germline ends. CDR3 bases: TGCGCCAGCAATCCATACAGGGTGGGGAATTCACCCCTCCACTTT. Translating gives CASNPYRVGNSPLHF.

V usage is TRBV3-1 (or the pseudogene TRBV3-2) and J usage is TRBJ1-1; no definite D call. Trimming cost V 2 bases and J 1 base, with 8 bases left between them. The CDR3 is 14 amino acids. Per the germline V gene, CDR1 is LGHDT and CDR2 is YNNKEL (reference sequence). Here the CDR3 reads CASSQRLANTEAFF. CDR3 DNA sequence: TGTGCCAGCAGCCAACGGCTAGCGAACACTGAAGCTTTCTTT.

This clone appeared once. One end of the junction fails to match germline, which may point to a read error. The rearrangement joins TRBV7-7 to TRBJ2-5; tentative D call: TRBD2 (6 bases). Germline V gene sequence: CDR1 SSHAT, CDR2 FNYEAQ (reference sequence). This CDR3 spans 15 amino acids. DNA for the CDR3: TGTGCTAGCAGCTCCGGGAGTACCCTTGAAGAGACCCAGTACTTC. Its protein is CASSSGSTLEETQYF.

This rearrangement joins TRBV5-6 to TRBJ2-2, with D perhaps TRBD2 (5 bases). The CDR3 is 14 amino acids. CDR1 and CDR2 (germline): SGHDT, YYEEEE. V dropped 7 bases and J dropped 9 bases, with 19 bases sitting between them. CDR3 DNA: TGTGCCAGCGGACTCCTCGGGGTAATCCGGGAGCTGTTTTTT. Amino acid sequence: CASGLLGVIRELFF.

The CDR3 protein is CASSLGQGSNYGYTF. In DNA, the CDR3 is TGTGCCAGCAGCTTGGGACAGGGGTCGAACTATGGCTACACCTTC. The chain uses TRBV5-6 and TRBJ1-2; 8 bases map to TRBD1. With 0 bases clipped from V and 2 bases from J, the junction kept 3 bases outside the gene matches. Germline CDR1 SGHDT, CDR2 YYEEEE. The CDR3 extends over 15 amino acids.

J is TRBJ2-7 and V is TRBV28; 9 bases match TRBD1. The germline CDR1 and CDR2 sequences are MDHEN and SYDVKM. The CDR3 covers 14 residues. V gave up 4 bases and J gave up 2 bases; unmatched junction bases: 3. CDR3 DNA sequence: TGTGCCAGCAGTTCGGGACAGGGCCCCTACGAGCAGTACTTC. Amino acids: CASSSGQGPYEQYF.